This TCR beta chain stems from a study of cytomegalovirus exposure and HLA in healthy donors. Study as a whole: Drawn from HLA-typed donors, about 85 million unique TCRs were held in an early data release.

Regarding the study as a whole: Indistinguishability led to the exclusion of some V segments, TRBV6-2 and TRBV6-3 included. Cytomegalovirus-associated TCR beta chains were listed, numbering 164.

Details on this clone: What it binds is unknown.

The CDR3 consists of 16 residues. Germline V gene lookup returns CDR1 MNHEY and CDR2 SMNVEV (reference sequence). V lost 5 bases and J lost 5; bases outside the gene matches: 7. The PCR contained 60 Vbeta and 13 Jbeta primers. Generated by immunoSEQ multiplex PCR, the TCRdb table keeps only in-frame clones and is missing some. The sample has some 200,000 clones, 75% to 90% seen once. Sample: PBMCs. This clonotype was obtained from a woman aged 18-35 years in good health and CMV-seronegative. The V call is TRBV27, the J call TRBJ2-5; TRBD2 matches at 14 bases. Here the CDR3 reads CASSPGTSGSGETQYF. CDR3 sequence (DNA): TGTGCCAGCAGTCCTGGGACTAGCGGGAGCGGGGAGACCCAGTACTTC.